This T cell receptor beta chain was identified in a study of T cell responses to AZD1222 COVID-19 vaccine. General study results and limits: Females made up more of the donors, who were largely white British, and clonal diversity may have come out too low. Recipients of AZD1222 seropositive at baseline numbered only 5 to 7. Close to half of all spike-specific TCRs reportedly target regions of the variants that are unmutated.

Germline V lookup: CDR1 SGHKS, CDR2 YYEKEE (reference sequence). The CDR3 consists of 14 residues. Trimming took off 0 bases at V and 7 bases at J, with 13 bases between the two ends. The protocol was immunoSEQ multiplex PCR, while the TCRdb copy is restricted to in-frame clones and leaves out a portion. Here the sample spans about 120,000 clones, roughly 90% being singletons. A remark on this clone: Its antigen is not identified.

The rearrangement links TRBV5-5 to TRBJ1-1, with D uncertain. The sample in question was peripheral blood, obtained 28 days after the second AZD1222 dose. The sequence derives from an adult who received the AZD1222 COVID-19 vaccine. The CDR3 is CASSLVAPQGEAFF. In DNA, the CDR3 is TGTGCCAGCAGCTTGGTCGCCCCCCAAGGTGAAGCTTTCTTT.